This T cell receptor (beta chain) was profiled in a study of blood T cell repertoires in COVID-19 (dated by TCRdb to 2020 to 2022). For the wider study: Samples covering the acute and convalescent phases of COVID-19 were provided by collaborators in the United States, Italy and Spain. The material from the prospective study consisted of cDNA or gDNA derived from T cells, B-cell-depleted T cells, or PBMCs. The dataset comprised deeply sampled blood TCRbeta repertoires from subjects exposed to, actively infected with, or recovered from COVID-19. The repertoires were released in a freely available public database meant as a resource for research on the immune response to SARS-CoV-2. The samples were drawn from two sources: the first 160 participants of the ongoing ImmuneRACE study, and over 950 subjects contributed by 6 global collaborators. The sample metadata nearly always contained a de-identified subject ID, COVID-19 status, age in years and sex. Where available, HLA class I and class II types were obtained from metadata supplied by the sample provider rather than from assay-based typing. General conclusions and limits of the study: How much clinical and demographic metadata was included differed by source and by participant, and the metadata was provided uncurated.

Another Seattle source contributed samples from volunteer blood donors who had recovered from COVID-19. The collaborating institutions used their own protocols to collect whole blood in K2EDTA tubes. Collaborator samples were shipped for TCRbeta analysis as frozen whole blood, isolated PBMCs, or DNA extracted from either sample type. The CDR3 goes from the cysteine to the phenylalanine over 15 residues. Only the CDR3 part of the read is kept: 45 bases, read in frame from the first base. Taken from the germline V gene, the CDR1 and CDR2 loops are SNHLY and FYNNEI. V loses 4 bases, J loses 5 bases, and the germline ends lie 17 bases apart. TCRbeta CDR3 regions were amplified from genomic DNA using the immunoSEQ Assay, a bias-controlled multiplex PCR. As for the original processing: Within the assay, amplification of reference gene primers was used to estimate how many nucleated cells each sample contained. Sequence reads were collapsed and filtered to measure the absolute abundance of every unique TCRbeta CDR3 rearrangement. For each sample, productive Simpson clonality was calculated as the square root of Simpson's diversity index over productive rearrangements. The table comes from immuneACCESS by way of TCRdb, which keeps in-frame sequences with V and J called. Part of the clones is missing from these tables; in studies checked, under half for an unresolved V gene and the rest for unknown reasons. The V and J calls and clone size are taken from that table; D and trimming were inferred from the DNA. For this sample the table gives under 300,000 clones, of which approximately 83% were detected only once. The biggest ten clones account for 8% to 9.5% of the sample.

Turning to this clone: This receptor's antigen is unknown. Base qualities are missing; no much larger clone stands one base away.

The specimen sequenced was peripheral blood. This receptor was obtained from a woman in her forties or fifties who had recovered from COVID-19. The chain is made from TRBV2 and TRBJ1-1; no D gene call is confident. The sequenced DNA: TGTGCCAGCAGTGGAGATCGGGGAAGGAAAACTGAAGCTTTCTTT. Its translation reads: CASSGDRGRKTEAFF.